The clone carrying this T cell receptor (beta chain) was seen once. Its target is not known. These data belong to a study of cytomegalovirus exposure and HLA in healthy donors. Study-wide points: The CMV antigen specificity of a few CMV-associated chains was confirmed through in vitro analysis.

The study ran its PCR with 60 Vbeta and 13 Jbeta primers. Profiling relied on immunoSEQ multiplex PCR, and the TCRdb table lists in-frame clones only, not all of them. In the table there are approximately 190,000 clones, about four fifths of which are singletons. Germline V gene data show CDR1 as SGHNT and CDR2 as YYREEE (reference sequence). CDR3 size: 13 residues. The V gene lost 0 bases and the J gene lost 9 bases, with 10 bases spanning the gap. Input material: PBMCs. The TCR comes from a boy aged 10-17 years in good health and CMV-seronegative. The chain uses TRBV5-4 and TRBJ2-1; D might be TRBD2 (5 bases). CDR3 sequence (DNA): TGTGCCAGCAGCTTGGAGGCTAGCATTGAGCAGTTCTTC. Translated: CASSLEASIEQFF.